This T cell receptor beta chain was found in a study of human T cells and chemical hapten exposure. TCRdb reanalysed the RACE reads using MiXCR and keeps one entry per CDR3 protein. The table shows a few hundred thousand distinct CDR3 sequences, with roughly 6.3% occurring only once. This CDR3 is 16 amino acids long. Germline CDR1 reads MNHEY; CDR2 reads SMNVEV (reference sequence). Losses at the gene ends were 4 bases for V and 5 bases for J; bases not matched to a gene: 11. This sample's time point: patch test 2, 6 weeks after DPC sensitization. Treatment described: therapeutic diphenylcyclopropenone sensitization with weekly scalp DPC.

V is TRBV27 and J is TRBJ1-5, with 7 positions matching TRBD1. The receptor was derived from a young woman with alopecia areata. Some clones in this sample may be carry-over from other donors' samples. The sample in question was whole blood, obtained in connection with sensitization to the hapten diphenylcyclopropenone (DPC). The CDR3 loop is CASSSSWGQSHQPQHF. CDR3 DNA sequence: TGTGCCAGCAGTTCGTCCTGGGGACAGTCTCATCAGCCCCAGCATTTT.